Detailed here is one T cell receptor beta chain. The data derive from a study of blood T cell repertoires in COVID-19. Background on the study: Sites in the United States, Italy and Spain provided acute and convalescent COVID-19 samples. T cells, B-cell-depleted T cells, or PBMCs supplied cDNA or gDNA.

In the original processing: Cell counts per sample came from amplifying reference gene primers. Only in-frame clones appear in the TCRdb table, and some are missing; sequencing was by immunoSEQ multiplex PCR. V and J calls plus clone size are reproduced from that table; the DNA served to infer D and trimming. The sample carries almost 80,000 clones, around 80% recorded once. V lost 9 bases to trimming and J lost 6 bases; unmatched junction nucleotides: 11. The CDR3 spans 14 residues. Germline V gene sequence: CDR1 SGHDN, CDR2 FVKESK. This clonotype was sampled from a woman in her 70s with acute or convalescent COVID-19. Material: peripheral blood. The chain is built from TRBV14 and TRBJ2-1; 7 positions agree with TRBD2. CDR3 sequence (DNA): TGTGCCAGTGCGAGCGGGGAAGGCATCAATGAGCAGTTCTTC. As protein: CASASGEGINEQFF.